Presented here are 13 T cell receptor beta chains from one specimen sequenced in a study of blood T cell repertoires in COVID-19. The protocol was immunoSEQ multiplex PCR, while the TCRdb copy is restricted to in-frame clones and leaves out a portion. The repertoire holds 290,000 or so clones, with around nine tenths as singletons. Sequenced sample: peripheral blood. The origin of the receptors is a man between 65 and 85 years old with acute or convalescent COVID-19.

The chain has TRBV6-5 and TRBJ2-2, with D possibly being TRBD1 (7 bases). Germline V gene sequence: CDR1 MNHEY, CDR2 SVGAGI. With 8 bases removed from V and 7 bases from J, the gap between germline ends came to 20 bases. This CDR3 has 15 residues. CDR3 sequence (DNA): TGTGCCAGCGGCAAACAGGGGAGGAATGGCGGGGAGCTGTTTTTT. It codes for CASGKQGRNGGELFF.

The V call is TRBV6-1, the J call TRBJ1-5; 9 positions match TRBD1. The germline gives CDR1 MNHNS, CDR2 SASEGT. The CDR3 runs 16 residues. The junction had 9 bases not matched to a gene; V was cut back by 4 bases and J by 5 bases. The CDR3 spells CASSAGQGSSHQPQHF. CDR3 sequence (DNA): TGTGCCAGCAGTGCGGGACAGGGATCTTCTCATCAGCCCCAGCATTTT.

The gene calls are TRBV9 and TRBJ2-7; 12 bases match TRBD1. This CDR3 spans 15 amino acids. Germline V gene sequence: CDR1 SGDLS, CDR2 YYNGEE. With 4 bases clipped from V and 3 bases from J, the junction kept 5 bases outside the gene matches. The CDR3 DNA follows: TGTGCCAGCAGCCCCGGGACAGGGGGCAGCTACGAGCAGTACTTC. Amino acid sequence: CASSPGTGGSYEQYF.

This rearrangement joins TRBV7-3 to TRBJ2-5; 8 bases fit TRBD1. V was clipped by 0 bases and J by 5 bases; unmatched bases: 11. Germline values: CDR1 SGHTA, CDR2 FQGTGA. CDR3 length: 17 residues. The DNA of the CDR3 is TGTGCCAGCAGCTTAACATCGGGCAGGGGGCGCCGGGAGACCCAGTACTTC. It specifies CASSLTSGRGRRETQYF.

The chain couples TRBV28 to TRBJ1-2; TRBD1 matches 7 bases. J lost 3 bases, V lost 6 bases, and 7 bases had no gene match. From germline, CDR1 is MDHEN and CDR2 SYDVKM. The CDR3 spans 14 residues. Here the CDR3 DNA reads TGTGCCAGCAGGCCTCCCACAGGGGACTATGGCTACACCTTC. The encoded protein is CASRPPTGDYGYTF.

In its sample, this clone was seen once. The J gene is TRBJ2-6, the V gene TRBV28, with D tentatively TRBD2 (6 bases). Trimming shortened V by 2 bases and J by 1 base, and 6 bases separated the two germline ends. The CDR3 loop spans 15 amino acids. Germline CDR1 is MDHEN and CDR2 is SYDVKM. CDR3 region: CASSLAGSGANVLTF. The CDR3 bases are TGTGCCAGCAGTTTAGCGGGGTCTGGGGCCAACGTCCTGACTTTC.

CDR3 amino acids: CASKQGAGEKLFF. The DNA for the CDR3 is TGTGCCAGCAAACAGGGGGCAGGGGAAAAACTGTTTTTT. The rearrangement uses TRBV2 and TRBJ1-4; 9 bases agree with TRBD1. In germline, CDR1 is SNHLY, CDR2 FYNNEI. Trimming cost V 7 bases and J 8 bases; bases outside gene matches: 5. The CDR3 runs to 13 residues.

The J gene is TRBJ2-5, the V gene TRBV5-4; 11 nucleotides line up with TRBD2. After removal of 4 bases from V and 3 bases from J, the junction contained 11 bases not matched to a gene. Germline V gene data show CDR1 as SGHNT and CDR2 as YYREEE (reference sequence). This CDR3 spans 17 amino acids. CDR3 region: CASSIASGTSGKETQYF. For the CDR3, the DNA is TGTGCCAGCAGCATTGCCTCCGGGACTAGCGGAAAAGAGACCCAGTACTTC. The full variable domain, its missing parts supplied by reference TRBV5-4 and TRBJ2-5, is ETGVTQSPTHLIKTRGQQVTLRCSSQSGHNTVSWYQQALGQGPQFIFQYYREEENGRGNFPPRFSGLQFPNYSSELNVNALELDDSALYLCASSIASGTSGKETQYFGPGTRLLVL.

This chain uses TRBV28 with TRBJ1-5; 8 nucleotides agree with TRBD1. CDR1 is MDHEN and CDR2 is SYDVKM in the germline V gene. Trimming took 7 bases from V and 15 from J; bases not matched to a gene: 14. This CDR3 region has 13 residues. DNA for the CDR3: TGTGCCAGCACCGAGGGACAGGAGGACCAACGGCATTTT. Translation gives CASTEGQEDQRHF. The full variable domain, in which reference TRBV28 and TRBJ1-5 provide the parts outside the CDR3, is DVKVTQSSRYLVKRTGEKVFLECVQDMDHENMFWYRQDPGLGLRLIYFSYDVKMKEKGDIPEGYSVSREKKERFSLILESASTNQTSMYLCASTEGQEDQRHFGDGTRLSIL.

A few counts support this clone. The gene calls are TRBV7-2 and TRBJ2-6; no reliable D call. The germline V and J ends were trimmed by 5 bases and 0 bases, with 8 bases remaining between them. The CDR3 runs 15 residues. CDR1 is SGHTA, CDR2 FQGNSA, per germline. In DNA, the CDR3 is TGTGCCAGCAGCCTTTACTACTCTGGGGCCAACGTCCTGACTTTC. Protein: CASSLYYSGANVLTF.

The chain couples TRBV7-8 to TRBJ1-6; D possibly corresponds to TRBD1 (5 bases). The CDR3 runs to 14 residues. Trimming took off 5 bases at V and 2 bases at J, with 7 bases between the two ends. From germline, CDR1 is SGHVS and CDR2 FQNEAQ. CDR3 residues: CASSGAPYNSPLHF. The CDR3 DNA reads TGTGCCAGCAGCGGGGCCCCCTATAATTCACCCCTCCACTTT. Full variable domain (outside the CDR3, taken from reference TRBV7-8 and TRBJ1-6): GAGVSQSPRYKVAKRGQDVALRCDPISGHVSLFWYQQALGQGPEFLTYFQNEAQLDKSGLPSDRFFAERPEGSVSTLKIQRTQQEDSAVYLCASSGAPYNSPLHFGNGTRLTVT.

This clone was seen just once. The gene calls are TRBV19 and TRBJ2-6; TRBD2 aligns across 9 bases. The CDR3 has 17 amino acids. With V trimmed by 5 bases and J by 2 bases, 7 bases remained unmatched. From germline, CDR1 is LNHDA and CDR2 SQIVND (reference sequence). Here the CDR3 reads CASSFFSGGAGANVLTF. CDR3 DNA sequence: TGTGCCAGTAGTTTCTTTAGCGGGGGCGCTGGGGCCAACGTCCTGACTTTC.

A few counts support this clone. This chain connects TRBV27 to TRBJ2-7, with D tentatively TRBD2 (6 bases). The CDR3 loop spans 13 amino acids. Germline-derived CDR1 and CDR2 are MNHEY and SMNVEV (reference sequence). V lost 10 bases, J lost 2 bases, and 15 bases lay in between. CDR3 region: CATGRGGAYEQYF. DNA for the CDR3: TGTGCCACAGGGCGAGGCGGGGCCTACGAGCAGTACTTC.